Following are 9 T cell receptor beta chains from one sample sequenced in a study of blood T cell repertoires in COVID-19. Clones were read by immunoSEQ multiplex PCR, and TCRdb kept only the in-frame ones, dropping some. The sample lists fewer than 200,000 clones, approximately 83% occurring once. The specimen sequenced was peripheral blood. These TCRs come from a man in his 70s with active or convalescent COVID-19.

This clone has a handful of counts. This chain joins TRBV5-5 and TRBJ1-3; D might be TRBD1 (6 bases). CDR3 length: 16 residues. Germline CDR1 is SGHKS and CDR2 is YYEKEE (reference sequence). Trimming removed 4 bases at V and 0 bases at J, with 14 bases between. CDR3 DNA sequence: TGTGCCAGCAGCCCCACAGGGTCGCCCTCTGGAAACACCATATATTTT. It encodes CASSPTGSPSGNTIYF.

The J gene is TRBJ1-1, the V gene TRBV2; no clear D gene. This CDR3 comprises 14 residues. V shed 4 bases and J shed 3 bases, with 12 bases lying between them. Germline V gives CDR1 SNHLY, CDR2 FYNNEI. CDR3 nucleotides: TGTGCCAGCAGTGGGAGGCGCAGAGACACTGAAGCTTTCTTT. Translation: CASSGRRRDTEAFF.

The V call is TRBV7-9, the J call TRBJ1-1, with 9 bases lining up with TRBD1. The trim removed 5 bases at V and 6 bases at J, leaving 7 bases unmatched. The CDR3 is 14 residues long. Germline V lookup: CDR1 SEHNR, CDR2 FQNEAQ (reference sequence). The CDR3 loop reads CASSPTGGGPEAFF. CDR3 nucleotides: TGTGCCAGCAGCCCTACAGGGGGCGGCCCTGAAGCTTTCTTT.

The rearrangement links TRBV6-6 to TRBJ1-5; 12 nucleotides align to TRBD1. Germline-derived CDR1 and CDR2 are MNHNY and SVGAGI (reference sequence). The junction had 11 bases not matched to a gene; V was cut back by 5 bases and J by 3 bases. CDR3 length equals 18 residues. The CDR3 loop is CASSPGQGAPGNNQPQHF. CDR3 nucleotides: TGTGCCAGCAGTCCGGGACAGGGGGCACCCGGGAACAATCAGCCCCAGCATTTT.

The chain combines TRBV2 with TRBJ2-1; D is uncertain. The CDR3 extends over 14 amino acids. V was cut by 7 bases and J by 0 bases, with 10 bases left in between. Germline V gives CDR1 SNHLY, CDR2 FYNNEI. The DNA of the CDR3 is TGTGCCAGCACCGCGGTCAGCTCCTACAATGAGCAGTTCTTC. Its translation is CASTAVSSYNEQFF.

V is TRBV2 and J is TRBJ2-5, with 13 nucleotides matching TRBD2. Losses at the gene ends were 6 bases for V and 2 bases for J; bases not matched to a gene: 3. CDR3 length equals 15 residues. Looked up from germline, CDR1 is SNHLY and CDR2 is FYNNEI. Here the CDR3 DNA reads TGTGCCAGCAGCTTGGGACTAGCGGGACAAGAGACCCAGTACTTC. Its protein product is CASSLGLAGQETQYF.

The chain has TRBV7-9 and TRBJ1-4, with 9 bases identical to TRBD1. This CDR3 region has 15 residues. After removal of 8 bases from V and 8 bases from J, the junction contained 12 bases not matched to a gene. Germline CDR1 is SEHNR and CDR2 is FQNEAQ (reference sequence). CDR3 loop: CASSSPGQGVEKLFF. CDR3 in DNA: TGTGCCAGCTCTTCACCGGGACAGGGAGTAGAAAAACTGTTTTTT.

The CDR3 nucleotides read TGTGCCAGCAGTCACCGGGGGGGCCCCTACAATGAGCAGTTCTTC. Amino acid sequence: CASSHRGGPYNEQFF. The gene calls are TRBV6-2 or TRBV6-3 and TRBJ2-1, with 8 bases that match TRBD2. The CDR3 spans 15 residues. Germline loops: CDR1 MNHEY, CDR2 SVGEGT. V lost 5 bases to trimming and J lost 2 bases; unmatched junction nucleotides: 5.

CDR3 nucleotide sequence: TGTGCCAGCAGTTTTCGCAGTTCCTACGAGCAGTACTTC. Residues: CASSFRSSYEQYF. The rearrangement joins TRBV27 to TRBJ2-7; no clear D. The V end was cut by 3 bases, the J end by 1 base, with 7 bases between. The CDR3 spans 13 residues. The germline CDR1 and CDR2 sequences are MNHEY and SMNVEV (reference sequence).